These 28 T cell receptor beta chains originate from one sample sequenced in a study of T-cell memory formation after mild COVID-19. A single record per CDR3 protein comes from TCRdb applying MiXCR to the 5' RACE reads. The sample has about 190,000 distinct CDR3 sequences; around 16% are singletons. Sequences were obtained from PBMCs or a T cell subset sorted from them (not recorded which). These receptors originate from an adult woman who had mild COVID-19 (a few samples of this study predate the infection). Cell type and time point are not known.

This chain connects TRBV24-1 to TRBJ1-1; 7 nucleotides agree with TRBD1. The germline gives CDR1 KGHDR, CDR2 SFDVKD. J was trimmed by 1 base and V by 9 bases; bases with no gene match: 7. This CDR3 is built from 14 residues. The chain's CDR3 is CATRDSLRNTEAFF. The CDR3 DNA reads TGTGCCACCCGGGACAGTTTGAGGAACACTGAAGCTTTCTTT.

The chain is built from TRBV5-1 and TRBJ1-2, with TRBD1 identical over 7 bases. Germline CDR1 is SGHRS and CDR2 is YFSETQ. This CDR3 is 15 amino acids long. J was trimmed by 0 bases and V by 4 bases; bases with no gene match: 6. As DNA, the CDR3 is TGCGCCAGCAGCCTGTCGGACAGGCCTAACTATGGCTACACCTTC. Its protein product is CASSLSDRPNYGYTF. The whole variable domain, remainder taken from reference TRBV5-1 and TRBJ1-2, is KAGVTQTPRYLIKTRGQQVTLSCSPISGHRSVSWYQQTPGQGLQFLFEYFSETQRNKGNFPGRFSGRQFSNSRSEMNVSTLELGDSALYLCASSLSDRPNYGYTFGSGTRLTVV.

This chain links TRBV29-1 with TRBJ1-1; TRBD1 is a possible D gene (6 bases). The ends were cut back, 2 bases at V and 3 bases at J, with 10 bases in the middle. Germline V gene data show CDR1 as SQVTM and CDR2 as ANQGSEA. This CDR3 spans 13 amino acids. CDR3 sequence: CSVEYRVDTEAFF. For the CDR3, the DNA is TGCAGCGTTGAATACAGGGTCGACACTGAAGCTTTCTTT. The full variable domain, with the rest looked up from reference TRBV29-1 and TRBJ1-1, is SAVISQKPSRDICQRGTSLTIQCQVDSQVTMMFWYRQQPGQSLTLIATANQGSEATYESGFVIDKFPISRPNLTFSTLTVSNMSPEDSSIYLCSVEYRVDTEAFFGQGTRLTVV.

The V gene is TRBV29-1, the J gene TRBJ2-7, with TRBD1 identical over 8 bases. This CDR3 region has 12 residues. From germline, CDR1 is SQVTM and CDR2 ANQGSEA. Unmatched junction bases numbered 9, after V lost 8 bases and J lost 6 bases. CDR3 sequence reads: CSLRTGPGEQYF. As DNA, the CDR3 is TGCAGCTTACGGACAGGGCCGGGCGAGCAGTACTTC.

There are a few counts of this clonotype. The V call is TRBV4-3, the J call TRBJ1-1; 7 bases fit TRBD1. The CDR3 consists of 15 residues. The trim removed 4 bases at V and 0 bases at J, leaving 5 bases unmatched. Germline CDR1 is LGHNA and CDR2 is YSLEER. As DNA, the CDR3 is TGCGCCAGCAGCCGCGAGACAGGGCTGAACACTGAAGCTTTCTTT. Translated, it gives CASSRETGLNTEAFF.

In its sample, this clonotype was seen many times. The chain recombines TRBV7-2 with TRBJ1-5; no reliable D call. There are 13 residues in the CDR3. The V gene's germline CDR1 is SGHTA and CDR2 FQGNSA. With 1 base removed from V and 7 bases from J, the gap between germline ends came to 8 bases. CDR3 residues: CASSLDRSQPQHF. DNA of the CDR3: TGTGCCAGCAGCTTAGACCGGAGCCAGCCCCAGCATTTT.

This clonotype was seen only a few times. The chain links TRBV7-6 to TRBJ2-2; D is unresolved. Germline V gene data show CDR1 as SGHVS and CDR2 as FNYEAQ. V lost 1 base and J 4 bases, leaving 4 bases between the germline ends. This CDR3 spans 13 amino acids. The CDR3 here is CASSLVFTGELFF. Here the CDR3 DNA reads TGTGCCAGCAGCTTAGTTTTCACCGGGGAGCTGTTTTTT.

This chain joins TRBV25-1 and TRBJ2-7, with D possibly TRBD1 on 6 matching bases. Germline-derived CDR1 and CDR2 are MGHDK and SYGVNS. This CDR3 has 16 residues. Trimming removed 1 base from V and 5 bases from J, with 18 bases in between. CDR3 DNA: TGTGCCAGCAGTGAATGGGTCGGCAGGGGCGGCAACGAGCAGTACTTC. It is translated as CASSEWVGRGGNEQYF.

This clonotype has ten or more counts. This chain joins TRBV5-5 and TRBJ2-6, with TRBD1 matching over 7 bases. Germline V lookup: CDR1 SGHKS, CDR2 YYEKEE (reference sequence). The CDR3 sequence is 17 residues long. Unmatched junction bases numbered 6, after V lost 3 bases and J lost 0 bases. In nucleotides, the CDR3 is TGTGCCAGCAGCTCGGAGACAGGGAGCTCTGGGGCCAACGTCCTGACTTTC. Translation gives CASSSETGSSGANVLTF.

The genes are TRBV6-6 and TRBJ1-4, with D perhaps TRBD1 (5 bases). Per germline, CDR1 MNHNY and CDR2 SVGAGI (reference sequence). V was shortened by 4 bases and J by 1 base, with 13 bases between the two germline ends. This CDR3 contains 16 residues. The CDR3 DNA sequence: TGTGCCAGCAGTTTCAGAGTTAGGGGAACTAATGAAAAACTGTTTTTT. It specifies CASSFRVRGTNEKLFF.

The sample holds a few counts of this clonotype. CDR3 residues: CSVVTGTAQYF. The CDR3 coding sequence is TGCAGCGTTGTTACAGGGACGGCGCAGTATTTT. The chain combines TRBV29-1 with TRBJ2-3; D is perhaps TRBD1 (6 bases). The CDR3 has 11 amino acids. Germline-derived CDR1 and CDR2 are SQVTM and ANQGSEA. Trimming removed 4 bases from V and 10 bases from J, with 12 bases in between.

The CDR3 DNA sequence: TGTGCCAGCAGCTTAATAAGTAGGGGGCCTGGAAACACCATATATTTT. Translation: CASSLISRGPGNTIYF. The chain combines TRBV7-2 with TRBJ1-3; the match to TRBD1 covers 7 bases. The CDR3 runs 16 residues. CDR1 and CDR2 (germline): SGHTA, FQGNSA. V gave up 2 bases and J gave up 2 bases; unmatched junction bases: 6. Full variable domain (remainder filled in from reference TRBV7-2 and TRBJ1-3): GAGVSQSPSNKVTEKGKDVELRCDPISGHTALYWYRQSLGQGLEFLIYFQGNSAPDKSGLPSDRFSAERTGGSVSTLTIQRTQQEDSAVYLCASSLISRGPGNTIYFGEGSWLTVV.

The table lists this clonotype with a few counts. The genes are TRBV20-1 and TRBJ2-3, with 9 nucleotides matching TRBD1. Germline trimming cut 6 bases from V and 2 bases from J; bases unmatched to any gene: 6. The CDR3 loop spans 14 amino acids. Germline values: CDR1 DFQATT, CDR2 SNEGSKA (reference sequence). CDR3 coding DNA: TGCAGTGCCGACCGGGACAGGGACACAGATACGCAGTATTTT. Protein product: CSADRDRDTDTQYF.

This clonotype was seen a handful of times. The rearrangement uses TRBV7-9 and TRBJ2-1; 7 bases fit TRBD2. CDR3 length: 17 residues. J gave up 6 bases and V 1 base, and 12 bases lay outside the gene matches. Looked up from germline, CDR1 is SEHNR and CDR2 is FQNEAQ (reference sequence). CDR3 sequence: CASSLGGSGMGSNEQFF. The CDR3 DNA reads TGTGCCAGCAGCTTAGGAGGAAGCGGGATGGGTTCCAATGAGCAGTTCTTC. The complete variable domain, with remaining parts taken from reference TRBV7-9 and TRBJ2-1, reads DTGVSQNPRHKITKRGQNVTFRCDPISEHNRLYWYRQTLGQGPEFLTYFQNEAQLEKSRLLSDRFSAERPKGSFSTLEIQRTEQGDSAMYLCASSLGGSGMGSNEQFFGPGTRLTVL.

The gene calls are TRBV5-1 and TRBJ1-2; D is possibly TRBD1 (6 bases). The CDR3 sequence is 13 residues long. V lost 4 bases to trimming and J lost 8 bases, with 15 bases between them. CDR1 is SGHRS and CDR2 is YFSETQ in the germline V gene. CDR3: CASSSSQGFGYTF. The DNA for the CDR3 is TGCGCCAGCAGCAGCTCCCAGGGGTTCGGCTACACCTTC.

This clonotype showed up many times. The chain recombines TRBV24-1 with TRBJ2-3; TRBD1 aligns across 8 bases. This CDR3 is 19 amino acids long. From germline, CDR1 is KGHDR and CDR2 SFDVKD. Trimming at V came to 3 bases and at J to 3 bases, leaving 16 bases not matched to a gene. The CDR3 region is CATSDRRGQAVGPTDTQYF. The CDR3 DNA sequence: TGTGCCACCAGTGATCGGAGGGGACAGGCTGTTGGACCGACAGATACGCAGTATTTT.

DNA for the CDR3: TGTGCCACCAGTGAACCTGACAGAACCATGCCCCAGCATTTT. Translated: CATSEPDRTMPQHF. This chain links TRBV24-1 with TRBJ1-5; TRBD1 is a possible D gene (5 bases). The CDR3 contains 14 residues. Between the trimmed V and J ends, which lost 4 bases and 9 bases, there was a span of 15 bases. Germline CDR1 and CDR2: KGHDR and SFDVKD.

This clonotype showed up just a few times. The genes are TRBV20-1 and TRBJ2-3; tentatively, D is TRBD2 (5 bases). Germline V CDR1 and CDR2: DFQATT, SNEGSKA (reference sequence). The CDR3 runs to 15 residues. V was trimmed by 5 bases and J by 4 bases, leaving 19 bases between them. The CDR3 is CSAPEYGAAPDTQYF. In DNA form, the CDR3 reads TGCAGTGCTCCCGAGTATGGAGCGGCCCCAGATACGCAGTATTTT.

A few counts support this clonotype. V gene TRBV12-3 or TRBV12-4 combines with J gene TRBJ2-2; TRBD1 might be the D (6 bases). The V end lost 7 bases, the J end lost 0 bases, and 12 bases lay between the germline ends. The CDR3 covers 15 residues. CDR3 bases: TGTGCCAGCATCACAGGGACGGCGAACACCGGGGAGCTGTTTTTT. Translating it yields CASITGTANTGELFF.

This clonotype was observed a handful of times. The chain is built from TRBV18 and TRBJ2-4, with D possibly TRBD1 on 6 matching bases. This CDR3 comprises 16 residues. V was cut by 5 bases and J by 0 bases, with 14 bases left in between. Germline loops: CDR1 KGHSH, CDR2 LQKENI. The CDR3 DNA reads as TGTGCCAGCTCAATGGGACAACCCCTAGCCAAAAACATTCAGTACTTC. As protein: CASSMGQPLAKNIQYF.

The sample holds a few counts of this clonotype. CDR3: CAISDTNYEQYF. In nucleotides, the CDR3 is TGTGCCATCAGTGACACTAACTACGAGCAGTACTTC. This chain links TRBV10-3 with TRBJ2-7; no clear D gene. CDR1 and CDR2 (germline): ENHRY, SYGVKD. This CDR3 comprises 12 residues. Trimming shortened V by 3 bases and J by 3 bases, and 6 bases separated the two germline ends.

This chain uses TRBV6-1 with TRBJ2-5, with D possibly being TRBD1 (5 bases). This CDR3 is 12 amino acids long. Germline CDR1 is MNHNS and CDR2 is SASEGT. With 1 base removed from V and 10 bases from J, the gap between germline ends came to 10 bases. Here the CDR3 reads CASSEEGRGQYF. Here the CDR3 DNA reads TGTGCCAGCAGTGAAGAGGGAAGGGGCCAGTACTTC.

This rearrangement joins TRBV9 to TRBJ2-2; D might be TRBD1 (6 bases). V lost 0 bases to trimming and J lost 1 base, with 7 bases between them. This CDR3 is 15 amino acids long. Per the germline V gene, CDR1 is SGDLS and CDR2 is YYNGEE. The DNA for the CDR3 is TGTGCCAGCAGCGTAGAGGGACAGAACACCGGGGAGCTGTTTTTT. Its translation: CASSVEGQNTGELFF. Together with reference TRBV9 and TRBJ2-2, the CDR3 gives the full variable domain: DSGVTQTPKHLITATGQRVTLRCSPRSGDLSVYWYQQSLDQGLQFLIQYYNGEERAKGNILERFSAQQFPDLHSELNLSSLELGDSALYFCASSVEGQNTGELFFGEGSRLTVL.

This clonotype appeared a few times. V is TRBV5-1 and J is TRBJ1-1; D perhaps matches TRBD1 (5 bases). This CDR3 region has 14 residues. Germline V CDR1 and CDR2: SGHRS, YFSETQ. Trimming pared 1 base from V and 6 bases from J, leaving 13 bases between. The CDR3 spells CASSLTGGQPEAFF. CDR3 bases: TGCGCCAGCAGCTTGACGGGGGGTCAGCCTGAAGCTTTCTTT.

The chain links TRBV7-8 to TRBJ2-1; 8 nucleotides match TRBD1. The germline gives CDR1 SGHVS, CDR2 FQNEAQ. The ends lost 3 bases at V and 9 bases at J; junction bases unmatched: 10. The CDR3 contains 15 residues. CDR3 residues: CASSFVGAGGSEQFF. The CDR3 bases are TGTGCCAGCAGCTTCGTTGGGGCAGGGGGCTCTGAGCAGTTCTTC.

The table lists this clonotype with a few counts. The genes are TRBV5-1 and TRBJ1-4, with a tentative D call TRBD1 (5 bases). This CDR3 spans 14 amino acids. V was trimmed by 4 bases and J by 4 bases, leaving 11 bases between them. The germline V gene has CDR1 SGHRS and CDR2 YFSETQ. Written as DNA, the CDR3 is TGCGCCAGCAGCCCTGGGACGGGTAATGAAAAACTGTTTTTT. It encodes CASSPGTGNEKLFF.

CDR3 bases: TGTGCCAGCAGCGTAGCAGGGCACGGGGCCAACGTCCTGACTTTC. It yields the protein CASSVAGHGANVLTF. This rearrangement joins TRBV9 to TRBJ2-6; possible D gene TRBD1, 5 bases. The CDR3 is made up of 15 amino acids. V was trimmed by 0 bases and J by 4 bases, leaving 8 bases between them. Germline V lookup: CDR1 SGDLS, CDR2 YYNGEE. The variable domain in full, completed from reference TRBV9 and TRBJ2-6, reads DSGVTQTPKHLITATGQRVTLRCSPRSGDLSVYWYQQSLDQGLQFLIQYYNGEERAKGNILERFSAQQFPDLHSELNLSSLELGDSALYFCASSVAGHGANVLTFGAGSRLTVL.

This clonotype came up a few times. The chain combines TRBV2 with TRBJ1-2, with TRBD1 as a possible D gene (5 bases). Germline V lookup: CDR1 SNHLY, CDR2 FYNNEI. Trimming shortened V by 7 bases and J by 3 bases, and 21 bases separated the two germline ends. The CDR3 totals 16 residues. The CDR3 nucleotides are TGTGCCAGCACTAAAGACCCGGGACGGAATCACTATGGCTACACCTTC. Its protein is CASTKDPGRNHYGYTF.